This record concerns one TCR beta chain sequence. These data belong to a study of blood T cell repertoires in COVID-19. In the study overall: Both acute and convalescent COVID-19 samples were obtained from the United States, Italy and Spain. PBMCs, B-cell-depleted T cells, or T cells were the source of the cDNA or gDNA that made up the material.

Authors' methods: Reference gene primer amplification yielded estimated nucleated cell counts. The repertoire was sequenced with immunoSEQ multiplex PCR; TCRdb's copy has only in-frame clones and lacks some. The DNA gave D and trimming, while V, J and clone size come from that table. The sample has 200,000 to 300,000 clones, about four fifths seen once; the top ten hold 6% to 8%. Germline CDR1 and CDR2: SGHTA and FQGNSA. The CDR3 is 16 amino acids. With 1 base clipped from V and 4 bases from J, the junction kept 6 bases outside the gene matches. The Seattle patients, enrolled during active infection, were followed longitudinally.

The receptor was isolated from a woman of 80 years or more with COVID-19, enrolled during active disease. Sequencing used peripheral blood. V and J are TRBV7-2 and TRBJ2-1; the match to TRBD2 covers 8 bases. CDR3 nucleotide sequence: TGTGCCAGCAGCTTAGGGGGAGCGGGAGAGTACAATGAGCAGTTCTTC. Protein sequence: CASSLGGAGEYNEQFF.